A single sample gave rise to the 4 T cell receptor beta chains below, sequenced in a study of blood T cells in healthy people across ages. A second about 6 to 12 cycle PCR used barcoded and J-beta primers. MiXCR was run by TCRdb on the 5' RACE reads, yielding one entry per CDR3 protein. The sample holds roughly 800,000 distinct CDR3 sequences, 25% seen once. The sample was also linked to a second study, of T cells of mothers and their children.

The source material was blood. The receptors stem from a boy aged 5-17 years in good health.

The chain combines TRBV9 with TRBJ1-4; maybe TRBD1 (6 bases). The germline V and J ends were trimmed by 4 bases and 10 bases, with 20 bases remaining between them. CDR1 is SGDLS, CDR2 YYNGEE, per germline. CDR3 length: 15 amino acids. The CDR3 region has the DNA TGTGCCAGCAGCAATCGGGACACAATACGGGGAAAACTGTTTTTT. Translating gives CASSNRDTIRGKLFF. Drawing the rest from reference TRBV9 and TRBJ1-4, the complete variable domain is DSGVTQTPKHLITATGQRVTLRCSPRSGDLSVYWYQQSLDQGLQFLIQYYNGEERAKGNILERFSAQQFPDLHSELNLSSLELGDSALYFCASSNRDTIRGKLFFGSGTQLSVL.

The V and J genes are TRBV7-2 and TRBJ2-3; 8 bases align to TRBD2. Trimming cost V 3 bases and J 5 bases; bases outside gene matches: 10. Germline CDR1 and CDR2: SGHTA and FQGNSA. The CDR3 extends over 16 amino acids. This chain's CDR3 is CASSFRSGGGGDTQYF. Written as DNA, the CDR3 is TGTGCCAGCAGCTTCCGGTCGGGGGGGGGCGGAGATACGCAGTATTTT.

J is TRBJ2-1 and V is TRBV27, with 9 bases fitting TRBD1. The better agreement between TRBJ2-7 and the DNA end casts doubt on the J call. Germline CDR1 reads MNHEY; CDR2 reads SMNVEV (reference sequence). This CDR3 has 14 amino acids. The CDR3 region has the DNA TGTGCCAGCAGTTCCGGGGACAGGGCTGGCGAGCAGTACTTC. Protein: CASSSGDRAGEQYF.

The chain uses TRBV28 and TRBJ2-7, with D perhaps matching TRBD1 or TRBD2 (5 bases each). Trimming removed 10 bases at V and 3 bases at J, with 19 bases between. From germline, CDR1 is MDHEN and CDR2 SYDVKM. This CDR3 comprises 14 residues. The DNA of the CDR3 is TGTGCCACCTTGGGAAAGGGGACCCTCTACGAGCAGTACTTC. It codes for CATLGKGTLYEQYF.